The sequence of this T cell receptor (beta chain) was determined in a study of graft-versus-host responses after intestinal transplantation. For the study at large: Transplant types were multivisceral, liver-intestinal, or isolated intestinal. Study conclusions and caveats: The recipient marrow held GvH clones, and some of them showed up first in ileum or blood.

TCRdb's copy holds only in-frame clones and misses some; the assay was immunoSEQ multiplex PCR. The sample carries 17,000 or so clones, 86% recorded once. Regarding this clone: What it binds is unknown.

Samples of marrow taken after transplant originated at the posterior iliac crest or some other site. V lost 1 base and J 0 bases, leaving 2 bases between the germline ends. Germline CDR1 SGHNT, CDR2 YYREEE (reference sequence). This CDR3 contains 12 residues. The specimen comprised bone marrow, sampled approximately 120 days after transplant. This TCR was sampled from a human patient who received an intestinal transplant, so some T cells may come from the graft donor. This chain uses TRBV5-4 with TRBJ2-7; no reliable D call. This CDR3 is CASSLPSYEQYF. CDR3 nucleotide sequence: TGTGCCAGCAGCTTGCCCTCCTACGAGCAGTACTTC.